This TCR beta chain was captured by sequencing in a study of OX40 agonist ivuxolimab in advanced cancers. Background on the study: Earlier anti-PD-1, anti-PD-L1 or anti-CTLA-4 therapy was permitted; around 40% had received some. Overall study findings and caveats: Both blood CD4+ and CD8+ T cells showed clonal growth by week 6 at 0.1 to 3.0 mg/kg. On average, a greater number of expanded clones characterised CD8+ T cells relative to CD4+.

Per germline, CDR1 SGHRS and CDR2 YFSETQ. V was clipped by 0 bases and J by 3 bases; unmatched bases: 7. This CDR3 contains 16 residues. The method was immunoSEQ multiplex PCR; TCRdb's version includes in-frame clones alone and lacks a portion of them. The sample includes 55,000 to 70,000 clones, 75% to 85% of them seen just once. Autoimmune disease history or systemic immunosuppression barred patients. This clone was counted only a few times. The antigen remains undetermined. The chain links TRBV5-1 to TRBJ2-3; 7 bases align to TRBD2. The source of this sequence is an adult with an advanced solid tumor such as melanoma, head and neck, liver or kidney cancer. Source: CD4+ or CD8+ T cells sorted from blood, taken in a trial of the OX40 agonist ivuxolimab. The CDR3 DNA sequence: TGCGCCAGCAGCTTGGGGTCTAGCGGATCGACAGATACGCAGTATTTT. Translation: CASSLGSSGSTDTQYF.